What follows describes a single T cell receptor beta chain. This clonotype was seen only a few times. This receptor's antigen is unknown. Qualities for individual bases were not recorded, and no much larger clone is one base off. This record belongs to a study of human T cells and chemical hapten exposure (dated by TCRdb to about 2021). The study in broad terms: For sensitization, 2% DPC in acetone was applied to a 2 cm by 2 cm area of upper inner arm skin. Patch testing was performed on the upper back with Finn chambers containing 0.01% DPC, and the patch tests were scored after 6 days according to International Contact Dermatitis Research Group standards. Blood samples were taken from patients before sensitization (week 0) and then at 2, 6 and about 24 weeks after DPC sensitization. The study tracked peripheral blood TCR repertoire changes in vivo during primary and secondary sensitization to the hapten diphenylcyclopropenone (DPC) in alopecia patients. Throughout the study period of around 24 weeks, patients also received therapeutic DPC doses to the scalp every week. Approximately 28 alopecia patients gave blood for TCR sequencing at one to four time points (pre-sensitization, 2, 6 and 24 weeks). The mostly female patient cohort included alopecia areata with under or over 50% scalp involvement, alopecia totalis and alopecia universalis. The libraries were sequenced as a pool, and the TCR yield per sample differed mostly because of small variations in library volumes within the pool. The investigation overall reported the following: Compared with pre-sensitization or healthy control sets, expanded TCRs formed significantly more large CDR3 similarity clusters, which is consistent with antigen-driven responses. Patch test score was positively correlated with the number of PT1 expanded TCRs, with significance at thresholds 8, 16 and 32 but not at 4. The number of TCRs above 1 in 1000 frequency did not change with DPC sensitization; there was no evidence of global repertoire structure alterations. All patients had alopecia, a presumed autoimmune disease, so their immune response might differ from that of healthy individuals. After repeated subsampling, the strength of the expansion versus patch-test correlation and the threshold at which it became significant changed.

The library came from RACE. Instrument used: NextSeq 500. During library preparation, unique molecular identifiers were attached to individual cDNA molecules so that TCRs could be counted quantitatively and reproducibly. For every blood RNA sample, sequencing covered both the TCR alpha and TCR beta chains. Concerning the study's data processing: The median number of TCRs per sample was 90,000 to 100,000, ranging from 23,224 to 690,600. The Decombinator software suite was used to annotate the V, J and CDR3 of the TCR reads. For the PS versus PT1 abundance plots, all samples were subsampled to the same number of TCRs (28,000). Expanded TCRs were defined as absent before sensitization and observed at least eight times at the 2-week time point. TCRdb itself trimmed the public reads at Q25 with fastp, ran MiXCR and retained productive beta chains. For every CDR3 protein sequence, its rows merge into one entry that carries the most common genes and DNA. These V and J calls originate from TCRdb's pipeline instead of the authors' own analysis. Present in this sample are under 90,000 distinct CDR3 sequences, around 10% of which were seen just once. The top ten constitute approximately 3.9% of the sample.

From its cysteine to its phenylalanine, the CDR3 spans 16 amino acids. Kept here is only the CDR3 DNA, which spans 48 bases and is read in frame from base 1. The germline V and J ends show losses of 5 bases and 9 bases respectively, and no gene match explains 15 bases of the junction. The time point label of this sample denotes: pre-sensitization, week 0. This sample's treatment or condition label indicates: therapeutic diphenylcyclopropenone sensitization with weekly scalp DPC. At each patch-test visit, blood was drawn before the patch test was applied. To be eligible, patients had to be aged 18 to 70, diagnosed with alopecia and judged suitable for DPC therapy, while pregnant patients were excluded. Unfractionated whole blood was collected in Tempus Blood RNA tubes, and total RNA was extracted from that blood.

The sequences come from whole blood, collected in connection with sensitization to the hapten diphenylcyclopropenone (DPC). The chain couples TRBV12-3 or TRBV12-4 to TRBJ1-5; 8 junctional bases match TRBD1. The TCR originated in a woman aged 35 to 49 with alopecia areata. Some clones in this sample may be carry-over from other donors' samples. The bases read TGTGCCAGCAGTCCGCCGACAGGGGTCGCGGGGCGGCCCCAGCATTTT. This is translated as CASSPPTGVAGRPQHF.